One and the same sample provided the 27 T cell receptor beta chains below, sequenced in a study of blood T cell repertoires in COVID-19. Here immunoSEQ multiplex PCR was the method, and the copy in TCRdb shows in-frame clones only, minus some. The sample carries over 250,000 clones, roughly 80% recorded once. Sequenced input: peripheral blood. These receptors were taken from a woman aged 45-60 years who had recovered from COVID-19.

The chain has TRBV28 and TRBJ1-1; 7 nucleotides line up with TRBD1. CDR3 length: 16 amino acids. Germline V CDR1 and CDR2: MDHEN, SYDVKM. Trimming removed 6 bases from V and 0 bases from J; junction bases left unmatched: 10. This CDR3 reads CASSRTGQPLNTEAFF. The CDR3 nucleotides are TGTGCCAGCAGCCGTACGGGACAGCCCCTGAACACTGAAGCTTTCTTT.

The gene calls are TRBV7-2 and TRBJ1-1; tentative D call: TRBD1 (5 bases). Germline CDR1 SGHTA, CDR2 FQGNSA. V was shortened by 5 bases and J by 2 bases, with 18 bases between the two germline ends. This CDR3 contains 16 residues. Here the CDR3 DNA reads TGTGCCAGCAGCCCCCGCATCTCAGGACAAAACACTGAAGCTTTCTTT. Translating it yields CASSPRISGQNTEAFF.

Regarding this clone: Other DNA sequences from this sample encode an identical CDR3 as well. The chain employs TRBV20-1 and TRBJ2-2, with D uncertain. Trimming took off 5 bases at V and 3 bases at J, with 4 bases between the two ends. The CDR3 runs to 11 residues. The germline V gene has CDR1 DFQATT and CDR2 SNEGSKA (reference sequence). CDR3 coding DNA: TGCAGTGCTCCGGACACCGGGGAGCTGTTTTTT. This encodes CSAPDTGELFF.

The chain has TRBV3-1 (or the pseudogene TRBV3-2) and TRBJ2-7; D is perhaps TRBD2 (7 bases). The CDR3 loop spans 14 amino acids. With 3 bases removed from V and 3 bases from J, the gap between germline ends came to 12 bases. Germline V gene data show CDR1 as LGHDT and CDR2 as YNNKEL (reference sequence). In nucleotides, the CDR3 is TGTGCCAGCAGCCAGATAGGGGGGGACTACGAGCAGTACTTC. This gives the protein CASSQIGGDYEQYF.

A remark on this clone: In the same sample, other DNA sequences code for this CDR3. The rearrangement links TRBV5-1 to TRBJ2-5, with 7 positions matching TRBD2. CDR3 length: 16 amino acids. Germline CDR1 is SGHRS and CDR2 is YFSETQ. Trimming at V came to 0 bases and at J to 2 bases, leaving 7 bases not matched to a gene. CDR3 nucleotides: TGCGCCAGCAGCTTGGGGGGCGGGGGACTACAAGAGACCCAGTACTTC. Translating it yields CASSLGGGGLQETQYF.

This clone occurred a few times. The V and J genes are TRBV28 and TRBJ2-5; D unresolved. Germline assignment: CDR1 MDHEN and CDR2 SYDVKM. The V end was cut by 5 bases, the J end by 3 bases, with 13 bases between. There are 14 residues in the CDR3. CDR3 nucleotides: TGTGCCAGCAGTCCCGCACAGATTAAAGAGACCCAGTACTTC. Translating gives CASSPAQIKETQYF.

This rearrangement joins TRBV5-6 to TRBJ1-5; 10 nucleotides line up with TRBD1. The CDR3 runs 16 residues. Trimming at V came to 2 bases and at J to 6 bases, leaving 8 bases not matched to a gene. CDR1 is SGHDT, CDR2 YYEEEE, per germline. This CDR3 reads CASSFAGTGVGQPQHF. The CDR3 bases are TGTGCCAGCAGCTTCGCCGGGACAGGGGTCGGTCAGCCCCAGCATTTT.

This clone came up once. The chain has TRBV27 and TRBJ2-7; D is ambiguous. Germline loops: CDR1 MNHEY, CDR2 SMNVEV (reference sequence). CDR3 length: 11 amino acids. The V and J ends lost 3 bases and 5 bases respectively, with 5 bases between them. This chain's CDR3 is CASSFRDEQYF. The CDR3 DNA reads as TGTGCCAGCAGTTTTCGAGACGAGCAGTACTTC.

CDR3 sequence reads: CASSLFAPRDTQYF. The DNA of the CDR3 is TGTGCCAGCAGCTTGTTCGCCCCACGGGATACGCAGTATTTT. The rearrangement joins TRBV5-6 to TRBJ2-3; D gene unclear. The germline gives CDR1 SGHDT, CDR2 YYEEEE. CDR3 size: 14 residues. Trimming left V 1 base short and J 6 bases short, with 12 bases between.

The sample holds a few counts of this clone. The chain is built from TRBV19 and TRBJ1-2; TRBD1 agrees at 7 bases. Losses at the gene ends were 1 base for V and 11 bases for J; bases not matched to a gene: 10. The germline CDR1 and CDR2 sequences are LNHDA and SQIVND (reference sequence). This CDR3 comprises 14 residues. CDR3: CASSIASGQSLYTF. DNA for the CDR3: TGTGCCAGTAGTATAGCATCGGGACAGTCACTTTACACCTTC.

With respect to this clone: The same CDR3 also results from other DNA sequences found in this sample. The chain links TRBV28 to TRBJ1-2, with 9 bases lining up with TRBD1. CDR1 and CDR2 (germline): MDHEN, SYDVKM. V gave up 5 bases and J gave up 2 bases; unmatched junction bases: 6. CDR3 length: 15 amino acids. CDR3 bases: TGTGCCAGCAGTGCCCCCGGGACAGGGAACTATGGCTACACCTTC. The encoded protein is CASSAPGTGNYGYTF.

This clone was recorded a few times. The chain uses TRBV19 and TRBJ2-1, with TRBD1 identical over 7 bases. Germline lookup yields CDR1 LNHDA and CDR2 SQIVND (reference sequence). This CDR3 spans 15 amino acids. V shed 6 bases, J shed 3 bases, and the junction held 8 bases outside the gene matches. The chain's CDR3 is CASRAGTDFYNEQFF. CDR3 sequence (DNA): TGTGCCAGTAGGGCCGGGACAGACTTCTACAATGAGCAGTTCTTC.

This clone was detected a few times. The chain carries TRBV20-1 and TRBJ2-7, with D perhaps matching TRBD1 (6 bases). Germline V gives CDR1 DFQATT, CDR2 SNEGSKA (reference sequence). The CDR3 loop spans 15 amino acids. V was shortened by 3 bases and J by 3 bases, with 18 bases between the two germline ends. The DNA for the CDR3 is TGCAGTGCTAGTGAGTCAGGGGTAACAATCTACGAGCAGTACTTC. Translating gives CSASESGVTIYEQYF.

The chain combines TRBV9 with TRBJ1-2; maybe TRBD1 (6 bases). The germline CDR1 and CDR2 sequences are SGDLS and YYNGEE. The V end lost 0 bases, the J end lost 0 bases, and 15 bases lay between the germline ends. CDR3 length equals 17 residues. CDR3 sequence (DNA): TGTGCCAGCAGCGTAGCGGACAGCGTTAAAGCTAACTATGGCTACACCTTC. Its translation is CASSVADSVKANYGYTF.

The genes are TRBV7-2 and TRBJ2-7, with D perhaps matching TRBD1 (6 bases). V gave up 0 bases and J gave up 6 bases, with 15 bases separating them. CDR1 and CDR2 (germline): SGHTA, FQGNSA. The CDR3 length is 15 residues. CDR3 region: CASSLAGASRREQYF. CDR3 nucleotide sequence: TGTGCCAGCAGCTTAGCGGGGGCTAGCCGGCGCGAGCAGTACTTC.

The rearrangement joins TRBV5-5 to TRBJ2-5; D may be TRBD2 (5 bases). Germline V gene lookup returns CDR1 SGHKS and CDR2 YYEKEE (reference sequence). The CDR3 loop spans 14 amino acids. Deletions cut 2 bases from V and 0 bases from J, with 8 bases between. The CDR3 reads CASSLGLYQETQYF. The CDR3 bases are TGTGCCAGCAGCTTAGGACTGTACCAAGAGACCCAGTACTTC.

In its sample, this clone was seen a few times. The chain recombines TRBV6-1 with TRBJ1-6; 9 bases agree with TRBD1. J was trimmed by 5 bases and V by 5 bases; bases with no gene match: 4. The CDR3 length is 15 residues. CDR1 and CDR2 (germline): MNHNS, SASEGT. The CDR3 here is CASSTGTGNNSPLHF. Here the CDR3 DNA reads TGTGCCAGCAGTACCGGGACAGGGAATAATTCACCCCTCCACTTT.

The CDR3 DNA is TGTGCCTGGTTCCCCCGACAGGCGGGGGGCACTGAAGCTTTCTTT. Residues: CAWFPRQAGGTEAFF. The chain couples TRBV30 to TRBJ1-1; a weak D match, TRBD1 (6 bases). The CDR3 consists of 15 residues. Trimming cost V 5 bases and J 4 bases, with 20 bases left between them. Germline CDR1 reads GTSNPN; CDR2 reads SVGIG (reference sequence).

This clone was picked up many times. This chain connects TRBV6-2 or TRBV6-3 to TRBJ2-3; 10 bases are shared with TRBD2. The germline V gene has CDR1 MNHEY and CDR2 SVGEGT. The CDR3 totals 15 residues. Trimming cost V 4 bases and J 2 bases; bases outside gene matches: 3. The CDR3 nucleotides are TGTGCCAGCAGTTTAGGACTAGCGGACACAGATACGCAGTATTTT. It yields the protein CASSLGLADTDTQYF.

This rearrangement joins TRBV19 to TRBJ2-3; no firm D call. Deletions cut 3 bases from V and 0 bases from J, with 10 bases between. CDR1 LNHDA and CDR2 SQIVND come from the germline V gene (reference sequence). The CDR3 totals 15 residues. CDR3 in amino acids: CASSINGDSTDTQYF. The CDR3, as DNA: TGTGCCAGTAGTATTAATGGAGACAGCACAGATACGCAGTATTTT.

This chain links TRBV10-1 with TRBJ1-1, with TRBD1 identical over 7 bases. This CDR3 contains 13 residues. Germline CDR1 and CDR2: WNHNN and SYGVQD (reference sequence). J was trimmed by 4 bases and V by 8 bases; bases with no gene match: 7. CDR3 protein: CASPEAGGTEAFF. CDR3 DNA sequence: TGCGCCAGCCCGGAAGCAGGGGGCACTGAAGCTTTCTTT.

This chain links TRBV28 with TRBJ2-3, with 11 bases lining up with TRBD2. The CDR3 spans 15 residues. Losses at the gene ends were 5 bases for V and 6 bases for J; bases not matched to a gene: 7. Germline V gene sequence: CDR1 MDHEN, CDR2 SYDVKM. CDR3 loop: CASSIAGGRRDTQYF. CDR3 in DNA: TGTGCCAGCAGTATAGCGGGAGGGCGAAGGGATACGCAGTATTTT.

The chain joins TRBV6-2 or TRBV6-3 to TRBJ2-5, with D unresolved. This CDR3 comprises 12 residues. The germline V gene has CDR1 MNHEY and CDR2 SVGEGT. The germline V and J ends were trimmed by 5 bases and 2 bases, with 6 bases remaining between them. The CDR3 sequence: CASSTDQETQYF. Written as DNA, the CDR3 is TGTGCCAGCAGTACAGATCAAGAGACCCAGTACTTC.

CDR3 DNA sequence: TGTGCCAGCAGCTTTCATCGGGGGGTGGGAACTGAAGCTTTCTTT. Translating gives CASSFHRGVGTEAFF. The chain joins TRBV27 to TRBJ1-1, with D perhaps matching TRBD1 (5 bases). Germline CDR1 reads MNHEY; CDR2 reads SMNVEV (reference sequence). The CDR3 totals 15 residues. V was trimmed by 6 bases and J by 5 bases, leaving 19 bases between them.

The chain carries TRBV5-4 and TRBJ1-1; 7 bases align to TRBD1. The ends lost 2 bases at V and 9 bases at J; junction bases unmatched: 4. The CDR3 extends over 12 amino acids. Germline V gives CDR1 SGHNT, CDR2 YYREEE (reference sequence). Here the CDR3 reads CASSFDRDKAFF. The CDR3 region has the DNA TGTGCCAGCAGCTTCGACAGGGATAAAGCTTTCTTT. The whole variable domain, filled in from reference TRBV5-4 and TRBJ1-1, reads ETGVTQSPTHLIKTRGQQVTLRCSSQSGHNTVSWYQQALGQGPQFIFQYYREEENGRGNFPPRFSGLQFPNYSSELNVNALELDDSALYLCASSFDRDKAFFGQGTRLTVV.

V and J are TRBV5-5 and TRBJ1-1, with 7 bases identical to TRBD1. With 4 bases clipped from V and 3 bases from J, the junction kept 6 bases outside the gene matches. Germline V lookup: CDR1 SGHKS, CDR2 YYEKEE (reference sequence). This CDR3 has 14 amino acids. CDR3 nucleotide sequence: TGTGCCAGCAGCCTGACAGGGAAGGACACTGAAGCTTTCTTT. It yields the protein CASSLTGKDTEAFF.

The sample holds a few counts of this clone. V is TRBV6-2 or TRBV6-3 and J is TRBJ1-1, with no clear D. Germline-derived CDR1 and CDR2 are MNHEY and SVGEGT. V lost 2 bases to trimming and J lost 2 bases, with 15 bases between them. The CDR3 spans 16 residues. CDR3 protein: CASSYPSRVRNTEAFF. The CDR3 nucleotides read TGTGCCAGCAGTTACCCGAGCCGGGTGAGAAACACTGAAGCTTTCTTT.